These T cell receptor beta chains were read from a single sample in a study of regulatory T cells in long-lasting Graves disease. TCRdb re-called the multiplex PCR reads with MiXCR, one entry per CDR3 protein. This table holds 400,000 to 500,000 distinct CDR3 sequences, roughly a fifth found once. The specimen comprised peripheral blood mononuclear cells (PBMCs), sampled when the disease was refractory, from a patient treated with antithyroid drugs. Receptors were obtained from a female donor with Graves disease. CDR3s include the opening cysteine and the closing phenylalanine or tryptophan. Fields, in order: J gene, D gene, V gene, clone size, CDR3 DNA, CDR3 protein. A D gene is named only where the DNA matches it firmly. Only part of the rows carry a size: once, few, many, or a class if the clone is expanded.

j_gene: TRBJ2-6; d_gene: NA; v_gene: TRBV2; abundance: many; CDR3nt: TGTGCCAGCAGGCGGGACACACAAGGCGCTGGGGCCAACGTCCTGACTTTC; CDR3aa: CASRRDTQGAGANVLTF
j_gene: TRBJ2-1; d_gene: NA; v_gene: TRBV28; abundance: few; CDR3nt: TGTGCCAGCAGTCCCCTTCAGGAGCAGTTCTTC; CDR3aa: CASSPLQEQFF
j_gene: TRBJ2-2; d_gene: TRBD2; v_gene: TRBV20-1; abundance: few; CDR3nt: TGCAGTGCCCAAGAGCGGGGGCGAGTCGGGGAGCTGTTTTTT; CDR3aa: CSAQERGRVGELFF
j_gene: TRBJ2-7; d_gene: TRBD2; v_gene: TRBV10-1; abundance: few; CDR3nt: TGCGCCAGCAAGCCGGGACTAGCGGGAGGGCTAGAGGAGCAGTACTTC; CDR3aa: CASKPGLAGGLEEQYF
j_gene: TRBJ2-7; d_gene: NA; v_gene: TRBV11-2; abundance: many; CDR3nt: TGTGCCAGCAGCTTATCGGACAGCCCCTACGAGCAGTACTTC; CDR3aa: CASSLSDSPYEQYF
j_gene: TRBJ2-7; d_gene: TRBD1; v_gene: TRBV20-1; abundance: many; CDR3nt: TGCAGTGCTAGAGCACGTGGGACAGGGGCTGACGAGCAGTACTTC; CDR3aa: CSARARGTGADEQYF
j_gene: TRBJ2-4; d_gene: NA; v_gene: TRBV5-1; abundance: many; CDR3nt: TGCGCCAGCAGCTTGTTTAGCGAGGCCAAAAACATTCAGTACTTC; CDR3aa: CASSLFSEAKNIQYF
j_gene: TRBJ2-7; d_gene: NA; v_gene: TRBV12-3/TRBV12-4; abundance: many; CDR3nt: TGTGCCAGCAGTTTTTACCGCCAAAAACCTTACGAGCAGTACTTC; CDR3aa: CASSFYRQKPYEQYF
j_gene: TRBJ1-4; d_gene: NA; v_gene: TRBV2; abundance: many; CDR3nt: TGTGCCAGCGTGGCAGGACGTGAAAAACTGTTTTTT; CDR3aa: CASVAGREKLFF
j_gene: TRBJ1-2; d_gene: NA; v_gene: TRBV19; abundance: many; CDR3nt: TGTGCCAGTAGTTCGCCAATGGGGCCCAACCTATATGGCTACACCTTC; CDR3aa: CASSSPMGPNLYGYTF
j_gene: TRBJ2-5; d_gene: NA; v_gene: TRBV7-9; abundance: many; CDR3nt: TGTGCCAGCAGCTCCCCCTCCGAACAAGAGACCCAGTACTTC; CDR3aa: CASSSPSEQETQYF
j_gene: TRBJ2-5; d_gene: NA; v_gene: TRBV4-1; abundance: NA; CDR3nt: TGCGCCAGCAGCCTCGGACACTTGGGGGAGACCCAGTACTTC; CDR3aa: CASSLGHLGETQYF
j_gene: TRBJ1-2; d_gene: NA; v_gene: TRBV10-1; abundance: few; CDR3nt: TGCGCCAGCAGTGAGGAAAGAAGCACCCGAACCTTAAAAAGCGTCTATGGCTACACCTTC; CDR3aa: CASSEERSTRTLKSVYGYTF
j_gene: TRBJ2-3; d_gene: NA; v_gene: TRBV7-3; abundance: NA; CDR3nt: TGTGCCAGCAGTTCGGGGGTTAGCACAGATACGCAGTATTTT; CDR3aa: CASSSGVSTDTQYF
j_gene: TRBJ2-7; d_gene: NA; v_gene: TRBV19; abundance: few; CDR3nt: TGTGCCAGCAACCCGGGGACCGATGTCTACGAGCAGTACTTC; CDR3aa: CASNPGTDVYEQYF
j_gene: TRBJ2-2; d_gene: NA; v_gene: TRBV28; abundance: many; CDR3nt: TGTGCCAGCAGTACTGCGGCTCGGGACACCGGGGAGCTGTTTTTT; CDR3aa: CASSTAARDTGELFF
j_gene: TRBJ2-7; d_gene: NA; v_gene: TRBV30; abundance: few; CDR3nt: TGTGCCTTAACGAGGGGCGGGTCACCCTACGAGCAGTACTTC; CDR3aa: CALTRGGSPYEQYF
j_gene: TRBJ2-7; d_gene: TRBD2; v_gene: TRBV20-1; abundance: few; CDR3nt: TGCAGTGCTTTTCCAGCGGGAGCCCCCTACGAGCAGTACTTC; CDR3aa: CSAFPAGAPYEQYF
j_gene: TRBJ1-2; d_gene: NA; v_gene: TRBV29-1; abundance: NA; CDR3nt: TGCAGCGCGGTCCAACGGGGTACTATTTACGGCTACACCTTC; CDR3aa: CSAVQRGTIYGYTF
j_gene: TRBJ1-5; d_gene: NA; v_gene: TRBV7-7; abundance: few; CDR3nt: TGTGCTAGCAGCCGCCGAGGCAATCAGCCCCAGCATTTT; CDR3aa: CASSRRGNQPQHF
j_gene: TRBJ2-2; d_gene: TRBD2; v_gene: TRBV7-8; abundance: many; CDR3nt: TGTGCCAGCAGCTTAGGTGGCGGGAGGCGTACCGGGGAGCTGTTTTTT; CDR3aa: CASSLGGGRRTGELFF
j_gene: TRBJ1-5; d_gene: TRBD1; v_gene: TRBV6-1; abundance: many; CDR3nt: TGTGCCAGCAGGGACCGACAGGGGTTAAATCAGCCCCAGCATTTT; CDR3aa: CASRDRQGLNQPQHF
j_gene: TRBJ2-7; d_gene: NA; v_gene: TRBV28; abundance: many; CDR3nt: TGTGCCAGCAGCCGGACTGTGTACGAGCAGTACTTC; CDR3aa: CASSRTVYEQYF
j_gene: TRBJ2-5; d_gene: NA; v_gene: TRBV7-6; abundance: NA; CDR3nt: TGTGCCAGCAGCTTAGCGAGGGCCGGGGAGACCCAGTACTTC; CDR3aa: CASSLARAGETQYF
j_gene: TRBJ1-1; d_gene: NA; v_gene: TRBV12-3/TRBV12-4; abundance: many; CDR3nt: TGTGCCAGCAGGTCGAAGGGAGGTGAAGCTTTCTTT; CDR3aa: CASRSKGGEAFF
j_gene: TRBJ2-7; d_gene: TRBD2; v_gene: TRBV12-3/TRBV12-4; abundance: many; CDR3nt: TGTGCCAGCAGTTCGACTGCGGGAGCCTCCTACGATCAGTACTTC; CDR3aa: CASSSTAGASYDQYF
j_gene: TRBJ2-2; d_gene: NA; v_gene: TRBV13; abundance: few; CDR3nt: TGTGCCAGCGCGGGGCAGGGCGGGGAGCTGTTTTTT; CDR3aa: CASAGQGGELFF
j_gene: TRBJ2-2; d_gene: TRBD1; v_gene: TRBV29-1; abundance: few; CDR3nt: TGCAGCGTCGGTGGGACAGGGGCGGACACCGGGGAGCTGTTTTTT; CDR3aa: CSVGGTGADTGELFF